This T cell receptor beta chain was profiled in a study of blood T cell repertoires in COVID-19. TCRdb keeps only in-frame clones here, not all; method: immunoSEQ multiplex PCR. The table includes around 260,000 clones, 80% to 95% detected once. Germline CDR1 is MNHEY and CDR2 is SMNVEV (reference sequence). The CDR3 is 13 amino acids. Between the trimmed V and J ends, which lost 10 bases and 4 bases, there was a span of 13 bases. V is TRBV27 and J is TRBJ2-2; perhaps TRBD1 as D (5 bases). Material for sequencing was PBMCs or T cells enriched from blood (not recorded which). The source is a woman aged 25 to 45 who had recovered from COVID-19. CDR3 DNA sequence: TGTGCCACCCGCCAGGGTCGCACCGGGGAGCTGTTTTTT. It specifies CATRQGRTGELFF.